The clone carrying this T cell receptor (beta chain) was counted ten times or more. Its specificity is unknown. The data stem from a study of CD8 T cells in ankylosing spondylitis. Whole-study findings and limits: Researchers reportedly found disease-linked clones significantly enriched in matched ankylosing spondylitis synovial fluid. CD8+ by phenotype, disease-linked clones were relatively rare in peripheral blood. Characteristic, it appeared, of ankylosing spondylitis blood was a TCR beta motif of roughly eight highly homologous variants.

It was by quantitative 5'-RACE with molecular barcodes that TCR beta libraries were made. TCRdb fed the 5' RACE reads into MiXCR, producing one record per CDR3 protein. The table lists a few hundred thousand distinct CDR3 sequences, approximately 20% of them singletons. The ends were cut back, 2 bases at V and 4 bases at J, with 20 bases in the middle. This CDR3 is built from 17 residues. Germline V lookup: CDR1 MNHEY, CDR2 SVGAGI. The source material was blood, either unsorted or a sorted T cell fraction (not recorded which). This chain joins TRBV6-5 and TRBJ1-2; D uncertain. The sequence was obtained from a male donor with ankylosing spondylitis. CDR3 in amino acids: CASSYIPRPRSLYGYTF. In DNA, the CDR3 is TGTGCCAGCAGTTACATACCCCGACCCCGATCTCTCTATGGCTACACCTTC.